The 29 T cell receptor beta chains in this list originate from one sample, sequenced in a study of cytomegalovirus exposure and HLA in healthy donors. The method was immunoSEQ multiplex PCR; TCRdb's version includes in-frame clones alone and lacks a portion of them. The profile shows 150,000 to 200,000 clones, roughly 84% of them singletons. Sequencing used PBMCs. Receptor source: a man aged 18 to 29 in good health and CMV-seropositive.

Details on this clone: The junction does not match germline at one end; this may be a read error. J is TRBJ2-7 and V is TRBV5-3; 9 bases agree with TRBD2. TRBV5-3 is an ORF; its function is uncertain. The CDR3 covers 15 residues. This chain's CDR3 is CASSLESSGMYEQYF. The CDR3 DNA is TGTGCCAGCAGCTTGGAGTCTAGCGGGATGTACGAGCAGTACTTC.

The chain carries TRBV11-1 and TRBJ2-2; the D gene is possibly TRBD2 (6 bases). The ends were cut back, 5 bases at V and 4 bases at J, with 17 bases in the middle. This CDR3 contains 16 residues. CDR1 is SGHAT, CDR2 FQDESV, per germline (reference sequence). CDR3 loop: CASSAPRGERTGELFF. The CDR3 DNA sequence: TGTGCCAGCAGCGCCCCTCGCGGGGAGCGCACCGGGGAGCTGTTTTTT.

The J gene is TRBJ2-1, the V gene TRBV6-1; possible D gene TRBD2, 6 bases. Per germline, CDR1 MNHNS and CDR2 SASEGT. With 3 bases removed from V and 4 bases from J, the gap between germline ends came to 10 bases. The CDR3 covers 14 residues. CDR3 sequence reads: CASSDVGRYNEQFF. CDR3 in DNA: TGTGCCAGCAGTGACGTGGGGAGGTACAATGAGCAGTTCTTC.

CDR3: CASSLVRELYTQYF. The CDR3 region has the DNA TGTGCCAGCAGCTTGGTACGGGAGTTATATACGCAGTATTTT. V is TRBV5-4 and J is TRBJ2-3, with D perhaps matching TRBD2 (6 bases). CDR1 is SGHNT, CDR2 YYREEE, per germline (reference sequence). Trimming removed 0 bases at V and 7 bases at J, with 12 bases between. This CDR3 has 14 residues.

V and J are TRBV28 and TRBJ1-1, with 9 bases aligning to TRBD1. The V gene end was trimmed by 5 bases and the J gene end by 3 bases; junction bases not matched to a gene: 7. The V gene's germline CDR1 is MDHEN and CDR2 SYDVKM. The CDR3 spans 15 residues. CDR3 sequence (DNA): TGTGCCAGCAGTCTGGGACAGGGTGGGCACACTGAAGCTTTCTTT. Translating gives CASSLGQGGHTEAFF.

V gene TRBV6-1 combines with J gene TRBJ1-2; 10 positions agree with TRBD1. The CDR3 length is 14 residues. The germline CDR1 and CDR2 sequences are MNHNS and SASEGT. V lost 5 bases, J lost 7 bases, and 7 bases stayed unmatched. CDR3 DNA sequence: TGTGCCAGCAGTCCGGACAGGGGGGCGATTGGCTACACCTTC. The encoded protein is CASSPDRGAIGYTF.

This chain connects TRBV7-2 to TRBJ2-3, with 7 bases fitting TRBD2. Germline CDR1 is SGHTA and CDR2 is FQGNSA. V lost 5 bases and J lost 0; bases outside the gene matches: 8. The CDR3 runs to 16 residues. DNA of the CDR3: TGTGCCAGCAGCAAAGAGCGGGAATCTAGCACAGATACGCAGTATTTT. Its protein is CASSKERESSTDTQYF.

The DNA for the CDR3 is TGTGCCAGCAGCCAGGACAGGGGGGTCACTAATGAAAAACTGTTTTTT. Translating it yields CASSQDRGVTNEKLFF. The chain employs TRBV5-4 and TRBJ1-4, with 10 bases lining up with TRBD1. Germline V gene data show CDR1 as SGHNT and CDR2 as YYREEE (reference sequence). CDR3 size: 16 residues. V was clipped by 4 bases and J by 2 bases; unmatched bases: 5.

This clone has just a few counts. This sequence joins TRBV7-3 and TRBJ2-5; 8 bases are a match to TRBD2. The CDR3 contains 15 residues. Germline assignment: CDR1 SGHTA and CDR2 FQGTGA. Trimming at V came to 2 bases and at J to 5 bases, leaving 7 bases not matched to a gene. The CDR3 region is CASSLASGSGETQYF. CDR3 bases: TGTGCCAGCAGCTTAGCCAGCGGGAGCGGCGAGACCCAGTACTTC.

This clone was observed a single time. The chain joins TRBV9 to TRBJ2-7; D is uncertain. This CDR3 comprises 12 residues. Germline V gene sequence: CDR1 SGDLS, CDR2 YYNGEE. V shed 2 bases and J shed 6 bases, with 9 bases lying between them. The CDR3 DNA is TGTGCCAGCAGCGTCACTCAAAGCGAGCAGTACTTC. Translated, it gives CASSVTQSEQYF.

As DNA, the CDR3 is TGTGCCACCAGCGGTGGAGGACTAGGCACAGATACGCAGTATTTT. Its translation is CATSGGGLGTDTQYF. The chain joins TRBV15 to TRBJ2-3; 7 bases match TRBD2. J gave up 1 base and V 5 bases, and 6 bases lay outside the gene matches. CDR1 LNHNV and CDR2 YYDKDF come from the germline V gene (reference sequence). The CDR3 spans 15 residues.

The chain employs TRBV18 and TRBJ1-4, with D hard to call. The CDR3 totals 14 residues. In germline, CDR1 is KGHSH, CDR2 LQKENI. V lost 2 bases and J 8 bases, leaving 12 bases between the germline ends. CDR3 amino acids: CASSPSQAAEKLFF. CDR3 in DNA: TGTGCCAGCTCACCAAGCCAGGCTGCAGAAAAACTGTTTTTT.

V usage is TRBV27 and J usage is TRBJ2-2; TRBD2 aligns across 7 bases. V was clipped by 6 bases and J by 5 bases; unmatched bases: 3. Germline CDR1 and CDR2: MNHEY and SMNVEV (reference sequence). This CDR3 contains 13 residues. CDR3 in amino acids: CASRTSSTGELFF. The CDR3, as DNA: TGTGCCAGCAGGACTAGCTCTACCGGGGAGCTGTTTTTT.

This chain connects TRBV7-2 to TRBJ1-3, with TRBD1 matching 8 bases. Germline V gene data show CDR1 as SGHTA and CDR2 as FQGNSA. V trimming: 0 bases; J trimming: 0 bases; junction bases outside the gene matches: 4. The CDR3 is made up of 17 amino acids. The CDR3 nucleotides read TGTGCCAGCAGCTTAGCGTCCGGACAGGGCTCTGGAAACACCATATATTTT. This encodes CASSLASGQGSGNTIYF.

This sequence joins TRBV9 and TRBJ2-3, with D tentatively TRBD2 (6 bases). The CDR3 sequence is 16 residues long. Germline loops: CDR1 SGDLS, CDR2 YYNGEE. Trimming took 4 bases from V and 2 from J, leaving 17 bases between them. CDR3 residues: CASSPHLLAVTDTQYF. The CDR3 DNA reads as TGTGCCAGCAGCCCTCACCTACTAGCCGTCACAGATACGCAGTATTTT.

The V call is TRBV4-1, the J call TRBJ2-1; D perhaps matches TRBD2 (5 bases). Trimming pared 4 bases from V and 4 bases from J, leaving 8 bases between. Germline V CDR1 and CDR2: MGHRA, YSYEKL. The CDR3 extends over 13 amino acids. As DNA, the CDR3 is TGCGCCAGCAGCCGAACTAGATACAATGAGCAGTTCTTC. Residues: CASSRTRYNEQFF.

The rearrangement joins TRBV15 to TRBJ2-1, with 8 positions matching TRBD2. Trimming took 1 base from V and 6 from J; bases not matched to a gene: 5. The CDR3 length is 15 residues. The germline V gene has CDR1 LNHNV and CDR2 YYDKDF (reference sequence). The CDR3: CATSRAGLESNEQFF. In nucleotides, the CDR3 is TGTGCCACCAGCAGAGCGGGACTAGAGTCCAATGAGCAGTTCTTC. The full variable domain, with the rest looked up from reference TRBV15 and TRBJ2-1, is DAMVIQNPRYQVTQFGKPVTLSCSQTLNHNVMYWYQQKSSQAPKLLFHYYDKDFNNEADTPDNFQSRRPNTSFCFLDIRSPGLGDTAMYLCATSRAGLESNEQFFGPGTRLTVL.

This chain uses TRBV5-4 with TRBJ2-2, with D possibly matching TRBD2 (5 bases). The CDR3 extends over 15 amino acids. The V gene's germline CDR1 is SGHNT and CDR2 YYREEE (reference sequence). Trimming removed 0 bases from V and 1 base from J, with 7 bases in between. This chain's CDR3 is CASSLGAGNTGELFF. CDR3 sequence (DNA): TGTGCCAGCAGCTTGGGTGCGGGGAACACCGGGGAGCTGTTTTTT.

The chain links TRBV11-2 to TRBJ1-3; D is ambiguous. The CDR3 loop spans 14 amino acids. Trimming took off 1 base at V and 7 bases at J, with 11 bases between the two ends. Looked up from germline, CDR1 is SGHAT and CDR2 is FQNNGV. CDR3 sequence reads: CASSLGAPGNTIYF. CDR3 nucleotides: TGTGCCAGCAGCTTAGGGGCCCCCGGTAACACCATATATTTT.

This clone came up a few times. The gene calls are TRBV18 and TRBJ1-5; D is possibly TRBD1 (5 bases). V lost 3 bases, J lost 3 bases, and 27 bases lay in between. This CDR3 is built from 20 residues. CDR1 KGHSH and CDR2 LQKENI come from the germline V gene. The CDR3 sequence is CASSPARHRGVGIVNQPQHF. The CDR3 nucleotides read TGTGCCAGCTCACCGGCCAGACATCGGGGGGTTGGTATCGTCAATCAGCCCCAGCATTTT. The whole variable domain, filled in from reference TRBV18 and TRBJ1-5, reads NAGVMQNPRHLVRRRGQEARLRCSPMKGHSHVYWYRQLPEEGLKFMVYLQKENIIDESGMPKERFSAEFPKEGPSILRIQQVVRGDSAAYFCASSPARHRGVGIVNQPQHFGDGTRLSIL.

The genes are TRBV6-1 and TRBJ2-7; the D is unclear. This CDR3 has 12 amino acids. CDR1 MNHNS and CDR2 SASEGT come from the germline V gene. Between the trimmed V and J ends, which lost 4 bases and 6 bases, there was a span of 10 bases. CDR3 protein: CASSVISSEQYF. CDR3 bases: TGTGCCAGCAGTGTGATTAGCAGCGAGCAGTACTTC.

The chain combines TRBV7-2 with TRBJ2-7; maybe TRBD2 (5 bases). The CDR3 spans 14 residues. The ends were cut back, 5 bases at V and 2 bases at J, with 13 bases in the middle. Germline lookup yields CDR1 SGHTA and CDR2 FQGNSA. The CDR3 region has the DNA TGTGCCAGCAGCGGATGGGAGCCTCCCTACGAGCAGTACTTC. It translates to CASSGWEPPYEQYF.

A single count supports this clone. This rearrangement joins TRBV28 to TRBJ2-7, with TRBD1 matching over 11 bases. The J segment lost 6 bases and the V segment lost 2 bases, leaving 9 bases of the junction unmatched. This CDR3 comprises 16 residues. Germline-derived CDR1 and CDR2 are MDHEN and SYDVKM. The CDR3 here is CASSLRTGGALFEQYF. In nucleotides, the CDR3 is TGTGCCAGCAGTTTAAGGACAGGGGGCGCTTTATTCGAGCAGTACTTC. Complete variable domain (other parts from reference TRBV28 and TRBJ2-7): DVKVTQSSRYLVKRTGEKVFLECVQDMDHENMFWYRQDPGLGLRLIYFSYDVKMKEKGDIPEGYSVSREKKERFSLILESASTNQTSMYLCASSLRTGGALFEQYFGPGTRLTVT.

The J gene is TRBJ2-3, the V gene TRBV4-3; TRBD1 aligns across 8 bases. The CDR3 consists of 14 residues. CDR1 is LGHNA, CDR2 YSLEER, per germline. V was clipped by 1 base and J by 8 bases; unmatched bases: 5. In DNA form, the CDR3 reads TGCGCCAGCAGCCAAGGAGACAGGGGTTTTACGCAGTATTTT. Amino acid sequence: CASSQGDRGFTQYF.

A single count supports this clone. The chain has TRBV4-2 and TRBJ2-2, with 11 positions matching TRBD2. The ends lost 1 base at V and 8 bases at J; junction bases unmatched: 9. This CDR3 spans 17 amino acids. Germline V CDR1 and CDR2: LGHNA, YNFKEQ. The CDR3 here is CASSQGLAGGIGGELFF. Here the CDR3 DNA reads TGTGCCAGCAGCCAAGGCCTAGCGGGAGGCATTGGTGGGGAGCTGTTTTTT.

This clone turned up a few times. The chain uses TRBV27 and TRBJ1-4, with D perhaps TRBD1 (5 bases). Germline V lookup: CDR1 MNHEY, CDR2 SMNVEV (reference sequence). This CDR3 has 13 amino acids. Trimming removed 3 bases from V and 10 bases from J, with 12 bases in between. CDR3 in DNA: TGTGCCAGCAGTTTTCGGGGGGGTGGAAAACTGTTTTTT. Its protein product is CASSFRGGGKLFF.

The V call is TRBV30, the J call TRBJ2-3, with 8 bases lining up with TRBD2. The germline gives CDR1 GTSNPN, CDR2 SVGIG (reference sequence). The CDR3 runs to 15 residues. Trimming at V came to 1 base and at J to 2 bases, leaving 5 bases not matched to a gene. CDR3 nucleotide sequence: TGTGCCTGGAGTGGCCTTAGCGGGATCACAGATACGCAGTATTTT. The encoded protein is CAWSGLSGITDTQYF.

The genes are TRBV5-5 and TRBJ2-1; D gene ambiguous. Trimming shortened V by 0 bases and J by 5 bases, and 12 bases separated the two germline ends. This CDR3 region has 15 residues. Germline CDR1 reads SGHKS; CDR2 reads YYEKEE (reference sequence). The CDR3 region has the DNA TGTGCCAGCAGCTTGGGCCTAGGTGCCCACAATGAGCAGTTCTTC. Translating it yields CASSLGLGAHNEQFF. The variable domain in full, completed from reference TRBV5-5 and TRBJ2-1, reads DAGVTQSPTHLIKTRGQQVTLRCSPISGHKSVSWYQQVLGQGPQFIFQYYEKEERGRGNFPDRFSARQFPNYSSELNVNALLLGDSALYLCASSLGLGAHNEQFFGPGTRLTVL.

This chain links TRBV5-6 with TRBJ2-2, with 8 nucleotides matching TRBD2. The CDR3 has 14 amino acids. CDR1 SGHDT and CDR2 YYEEEE come from the germline V gene. V shed 8 bases and J 2 bases; nucleotides not matched to a gene: 5. The DNA of the CDR3 is TGTGCCAGTGCCGGGACTAGAAACACCGGGGAGCTGTTTTTT. Encoded protein: CASAGTRNTGELFF.